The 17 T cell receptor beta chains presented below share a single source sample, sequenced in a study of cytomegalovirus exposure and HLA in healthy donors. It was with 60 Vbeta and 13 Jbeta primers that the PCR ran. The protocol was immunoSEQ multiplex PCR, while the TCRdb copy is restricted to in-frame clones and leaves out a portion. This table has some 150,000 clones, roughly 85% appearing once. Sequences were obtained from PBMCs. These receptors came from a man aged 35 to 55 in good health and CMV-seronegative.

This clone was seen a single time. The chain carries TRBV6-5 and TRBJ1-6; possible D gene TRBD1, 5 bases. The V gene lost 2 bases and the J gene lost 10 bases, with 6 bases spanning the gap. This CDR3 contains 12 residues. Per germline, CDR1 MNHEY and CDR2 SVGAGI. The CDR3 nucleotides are TGTGCCAGCAGTTACCAGGGCTCACCCCTCCACTTT. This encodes CASSYQGSPLHF.

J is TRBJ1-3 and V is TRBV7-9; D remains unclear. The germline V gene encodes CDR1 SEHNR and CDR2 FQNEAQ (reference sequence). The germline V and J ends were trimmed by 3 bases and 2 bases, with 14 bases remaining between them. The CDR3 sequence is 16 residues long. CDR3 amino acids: CASSFDTESTGNTIYF. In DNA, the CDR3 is TGTGCCAGCAGCTTTGATACAGAGTCAACTGGAAACACCATATATTTT.

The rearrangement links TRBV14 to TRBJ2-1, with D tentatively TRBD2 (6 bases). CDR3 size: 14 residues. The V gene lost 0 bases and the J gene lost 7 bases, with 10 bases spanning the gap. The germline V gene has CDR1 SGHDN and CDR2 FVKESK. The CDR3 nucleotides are TGTGCCAGCAGCCAAGAACTAGCTGTGAATGAGCAGTTCTTC. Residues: CASSQELAVNEQFF.

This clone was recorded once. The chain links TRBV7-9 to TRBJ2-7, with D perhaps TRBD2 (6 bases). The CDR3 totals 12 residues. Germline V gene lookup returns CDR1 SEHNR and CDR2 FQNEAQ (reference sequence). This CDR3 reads CSAWDSNYEQYF. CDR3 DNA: TGTTCCGCTTGGGACTCTAACTACGAGCAGTACTTC. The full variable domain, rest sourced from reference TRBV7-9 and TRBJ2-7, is DTGVSQNPRHKITKRGQNVTFRCDPISEHNRLYWYRQTLGQGPEFLTYFQNEAQLEKSRLLSDRFSAERPKGSFSTLEIQRTEQGDSAMYLCSAWDSNYEQYFGPGTRLTVT.

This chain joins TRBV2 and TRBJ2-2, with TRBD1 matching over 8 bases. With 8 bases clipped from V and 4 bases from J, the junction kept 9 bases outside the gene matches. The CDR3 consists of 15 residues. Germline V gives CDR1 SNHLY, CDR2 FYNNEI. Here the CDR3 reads CASRFGQGITGELFF. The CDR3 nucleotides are TGTGCCAGCCGTTTCGGACAGGGAATCACCGGGGAGCTGTTTTTT.

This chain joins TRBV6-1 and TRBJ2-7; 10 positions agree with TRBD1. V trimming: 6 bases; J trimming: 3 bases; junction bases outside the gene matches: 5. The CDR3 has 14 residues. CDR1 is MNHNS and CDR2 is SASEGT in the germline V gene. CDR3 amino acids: CASRTGTGVYEQYF. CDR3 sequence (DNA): TGTGCCAGCAGGACCGGGACAGGGGTCTACGAGCAGTACTTC.

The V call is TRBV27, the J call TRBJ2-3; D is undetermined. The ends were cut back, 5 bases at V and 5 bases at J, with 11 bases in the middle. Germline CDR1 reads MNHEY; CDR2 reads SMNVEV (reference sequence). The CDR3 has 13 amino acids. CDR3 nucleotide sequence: TGTGCCAGCAGTAGGCTAGGTGGAGATACGCAGTATTTT. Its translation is CASSRLGGDTQYF.

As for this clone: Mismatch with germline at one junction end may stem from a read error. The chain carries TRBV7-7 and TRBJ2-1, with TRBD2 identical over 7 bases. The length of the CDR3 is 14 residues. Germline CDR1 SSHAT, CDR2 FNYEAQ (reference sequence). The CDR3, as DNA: TGTGCTAGCAGCCGGGAGGAACTAAACAATGAGCAGTTCTTC. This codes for CASSREELNNEQFF. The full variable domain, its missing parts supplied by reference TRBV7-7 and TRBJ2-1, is GAGVSQSPRYKVTKRGQDVTLRCDPISSHATLYWYQQALGQGPEFLTYFNYEAQPDKSGLPSDRFSAERPEGSISTLTIQRTEQRDSAMYRCASSREELNNEQFFGPGTRLTVL.

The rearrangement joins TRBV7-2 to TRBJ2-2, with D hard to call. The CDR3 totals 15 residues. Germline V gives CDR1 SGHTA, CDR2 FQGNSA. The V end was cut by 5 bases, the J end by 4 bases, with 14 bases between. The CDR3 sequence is CASSAQNRGTGELFF. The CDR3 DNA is TGTGCCAGCAGCGCCCAGAACCGAGGCACCGGGGAGCTGTTTTTT.

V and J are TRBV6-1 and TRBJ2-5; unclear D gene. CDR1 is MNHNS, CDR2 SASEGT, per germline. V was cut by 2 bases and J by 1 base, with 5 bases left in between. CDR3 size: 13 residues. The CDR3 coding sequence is TGTGCCAGCAGTGAATCCTTCCAAGAGACCCAGTACTTC. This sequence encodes CASSESFQETQYF.

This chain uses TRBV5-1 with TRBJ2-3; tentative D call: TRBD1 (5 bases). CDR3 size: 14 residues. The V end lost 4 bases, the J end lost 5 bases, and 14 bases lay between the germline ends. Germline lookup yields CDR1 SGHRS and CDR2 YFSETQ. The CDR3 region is CASSEGARGDTQYF. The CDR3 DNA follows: TGCGCCAGCAGCGAAGGGGCTAGGGGAGATACGCAGTATTTT. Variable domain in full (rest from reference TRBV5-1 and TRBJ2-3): KAGVTQTPRYLIKTRGQQVTLSCSPISGHRSVSWYQQTPGQGLQFLFEYFSETQRNKGNFPGRFSGRQFSNSRSEMNVSTLELGDSALYLCASSEGARGDTQYFGPGTRLTVL.

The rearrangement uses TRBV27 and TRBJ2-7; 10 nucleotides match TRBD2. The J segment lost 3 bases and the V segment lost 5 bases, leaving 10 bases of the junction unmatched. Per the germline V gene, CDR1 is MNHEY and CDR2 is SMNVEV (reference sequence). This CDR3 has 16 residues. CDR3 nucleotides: TGTGCCAGCAGTCCAGAAGTAGCGGGAGGTCTCTACGAGCAGTACTTC. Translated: CASSPEVAGGLYEQYF.

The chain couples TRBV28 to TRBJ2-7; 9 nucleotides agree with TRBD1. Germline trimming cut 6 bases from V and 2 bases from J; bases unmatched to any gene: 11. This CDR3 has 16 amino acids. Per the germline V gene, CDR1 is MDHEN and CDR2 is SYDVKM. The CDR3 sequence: CASRTPNRGRTYEQYF. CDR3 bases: TGTGCCAGCAGGACTCCGAACAGGGGGCGAACCTACGAGCAGTACTTC. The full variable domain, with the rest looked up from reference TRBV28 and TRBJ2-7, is DVKVTQSSRYLVKRTGEKVFLECVQDMDHENMFWYRQDPGLGLRLIYFSYDVKMKEKGDIPEGYSVSREKKERFSLILESASTNQTSMYLCASRTPNRGRTYEQYFGPGTRLTVT.

Written as DNA, the CDR3 is TGCAGCGTCCAAAGGGGGGGACTAGGGAATGAGCAGTTCTTC. The encoded protein is CSVQRGGLGNEQFF. J is TRBJ2-1 and V is TRBV29-1; the match to TRBD2 covers 8 bases. Trimming took 6 bases from V and 7 from J; bases not matched to a gene: 11. In germline, CDR1 is SQVTM, CDR2 ANQGSEA. The CDR3 consists of 14 residues.

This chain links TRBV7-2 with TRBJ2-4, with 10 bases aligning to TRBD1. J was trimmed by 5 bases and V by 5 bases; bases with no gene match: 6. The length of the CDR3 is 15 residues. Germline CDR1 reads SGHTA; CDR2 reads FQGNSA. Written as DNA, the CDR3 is TGTGCCAGCAGCACGAGGGACAGGGGACAAAACATTCAGTACTTC. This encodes CASSTRDRGQNIQYF. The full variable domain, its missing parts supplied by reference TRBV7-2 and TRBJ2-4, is GAGVSQSPSNKVTEKGKDVELRCDPISGHTALYWYRQSLGQGLEFLIYFQGNSAPDKSGLPSDRFSAERTGGSVSTLTIQRTQQEDSAVYLCASSTRDRGQNIQYFGAGTRLSVL.

The CDR3 region is CSVEDRTGLAGGSLGGEQYF. In nucleotides, the CDR3 is TGCAGCGTTGAAGATCGAACCGGACTAGCGGGAGGTTCGCTGGGGGGCGAGCAGTACTTC. The gene calls are TRBV29-1 and TRBJ2-7; 14 nucleotides agree with TRBD2. Germline CDR1 and CDR2: SQVTM and ANQGSEA. Trimming took 0 bases from V and 6 from J; bases not matched to a gene: 19. The CDR3 contains 20 residues.

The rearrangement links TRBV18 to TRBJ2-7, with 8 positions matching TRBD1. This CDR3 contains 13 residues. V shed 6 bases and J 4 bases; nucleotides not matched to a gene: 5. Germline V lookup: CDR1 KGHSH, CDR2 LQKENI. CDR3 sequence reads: CASSQGAEYEQYF. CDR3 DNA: TGTGCCAGCTCGCAGGGGGCGGAGTACGAGCAGTACTTC.